The T cell receptor (beta chain) under discussion was sequenced for a study of cytomegalovirus exposure and HLA in healthy donors (TCRdb year 2017). Turning to the overall study: According to a later analysis, the 120 validation repertoires were produced on the same platform as the roughly 720 repertoires of the first cohort. Besides the first cohort of around 670 subjects, a separate validation cohort made up of roughly 120 different subjects was used. The aim of the study was to test whether cataloging public T cell receptors could identify signatures of past pathogen exposure. To predict cytomegalovirus infection status, the study combined high-throughput TCR immunosequencing, statistical association of individual TCRs with disease status, and machine learning.

Separate from the roughly 660-subject first cohort, the validation cohort of about 130 subjects was the group to which the donors belonged. Library prep was done by the immunoSEQ multiplex PCR assay. The authors' analysis ran thus. A statistical classification framework was developed to diagnose cytomegalovirus status using the catalog of TCR beta chain sequences. TCRdb re-hosts the immuneACCESS table, in-frame sequences only. Its copies lack some clones; in the studies checked, an unresolved V gene accounts for under half of them, and the cause for the rest is not known. D and trimming were read from the DNA, whereas the V and J calls and clone size are those reported in that table. In all, the sample holds about 270,000 clones, and around 85% of those were seen once. Roughly 1% of the sample is held by the ten biggest clonotypes. The CDR3 runs 15 amino acids, cysteine and phenylalanine included. Left in the record is the CDR3 DNA by itself, 45 bases read in frame from the first base. The germline V gene gives CDR1 as MRHNA and CDR2 as SNTAGT. The germline ends are 8 bases apart after V is trimmed by 0 bases and J by 2 bases.

What the research found in general, with its limitations: The study listed approximately 160 TCR beta chains as associated with cytomegalovirus. Cytomegalovirus status was reported to be diagnosed by the classifier with high specificity and sensitivity in both the original and validation cohorts. It was suggested by the authors that the approach could potentially be generalized to other disease states and immunological phenotypes. Most TCR sequences were observed very rarely across donors, whereas some public TCRs were present in many individuals. A later analysis lacked HLA typing for the validation cohort, so it scored co-occurrence in that cohort across all 120 or so repertoires. Of the cluster scores, roughly 93% were above 0 in a later analysis, which found that TCRs clustered in the first cohort also tended to co-occur in the roughly 130 validation repertoires. In vitro tests confirmed that a few of the cytomegalovirus-associated TCR beta chains recognize cytomegalovirus antigens.

Ten or more counts support this clone. The antigen it binds to is not known. No clone much larger than this one lies a single base away; base qualities are absent. The receptor comes from a woman under 30 in good health and CMV-seronegative. The sequenced sample was PBMCs. In this chain, TRBV6-4 is recombined with TRBJ2-1; TRBD1 might be the D gene, on 5 matching bases. The DNA sequence follows: TGTGCCAGCAGTGACTCGGCAGGGACCTACAATGAGCAGTTCTTC. Its protein reads: CASSDSAGTYNEQFF.